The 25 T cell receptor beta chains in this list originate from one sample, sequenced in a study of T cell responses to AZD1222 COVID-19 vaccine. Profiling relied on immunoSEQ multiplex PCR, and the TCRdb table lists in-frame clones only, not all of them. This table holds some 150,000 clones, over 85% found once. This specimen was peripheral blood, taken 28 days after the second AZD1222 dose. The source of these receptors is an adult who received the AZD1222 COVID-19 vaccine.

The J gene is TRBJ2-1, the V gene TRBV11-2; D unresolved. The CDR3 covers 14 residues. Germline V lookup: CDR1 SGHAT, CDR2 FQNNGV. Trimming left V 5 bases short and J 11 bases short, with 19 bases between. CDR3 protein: CASSPDRISFKQFF. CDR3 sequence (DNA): TGTGCCAGCAGCCCCGACCGAATTAGTTTCAAGCAGTTCTTC.

CDR3 loop: CATSADRINQPQHF. The CDR3 DNA reads TGTGCCACCAGTGCGGACAGAATCAATCAGCCCCAGCATTTT. V usage is TRBV24-1 and J usage is TRBJ1-5; D possibly corresponds to TRBD1 (6 bases). Germline V gene data show CDR1 as KGHDR and CDR2 as SFDVKD. V lost 5 bases and J 3 bases, leaving 10 bases between the germline ends. The CDR3 contains 14 residues.

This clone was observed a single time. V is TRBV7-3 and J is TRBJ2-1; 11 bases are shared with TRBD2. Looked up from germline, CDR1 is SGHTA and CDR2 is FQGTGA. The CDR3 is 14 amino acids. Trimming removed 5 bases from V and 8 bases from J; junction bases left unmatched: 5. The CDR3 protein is CASSLLAGAHEQFF. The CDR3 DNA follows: TGTGCCAGCAGCCTACTAGCGGGAGCTCATGAGCAGTTCTTC.

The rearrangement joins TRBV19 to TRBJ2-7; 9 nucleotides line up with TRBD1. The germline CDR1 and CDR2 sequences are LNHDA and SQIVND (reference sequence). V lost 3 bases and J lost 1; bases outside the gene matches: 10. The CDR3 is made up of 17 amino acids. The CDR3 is CASSIYIGTGSSYEQYF. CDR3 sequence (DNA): TGTGCCAGTAGTATTTATATCGGGACAGGGTCATCCTACGAGCAGTACTTC.

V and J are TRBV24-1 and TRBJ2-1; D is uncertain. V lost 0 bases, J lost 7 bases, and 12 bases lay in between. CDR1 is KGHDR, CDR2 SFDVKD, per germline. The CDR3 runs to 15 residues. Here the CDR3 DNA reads TGTGCCACCAGTGATTTGACCCCGTATGGGAATGAGCAGTTCTTC. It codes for CATSDLTPYGNEQFF.

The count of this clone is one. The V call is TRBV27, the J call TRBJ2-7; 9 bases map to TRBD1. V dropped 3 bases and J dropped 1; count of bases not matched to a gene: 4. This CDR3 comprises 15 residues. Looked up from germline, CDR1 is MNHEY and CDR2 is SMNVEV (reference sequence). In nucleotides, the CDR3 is TGTGCCAGCAGTTTTCGGACAGGGGAATCCTACGAGCAGTACTTC. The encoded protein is CASSFRTGESYEQYF.

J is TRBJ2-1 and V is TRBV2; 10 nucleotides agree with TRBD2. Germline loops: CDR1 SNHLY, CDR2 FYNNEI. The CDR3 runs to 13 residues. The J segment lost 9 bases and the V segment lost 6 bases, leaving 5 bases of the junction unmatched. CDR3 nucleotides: TGTGCCAGCAGAGCTAGCGGGAGCGGTGAGCAGTTCTTC. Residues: CASRASGSGEQFF.

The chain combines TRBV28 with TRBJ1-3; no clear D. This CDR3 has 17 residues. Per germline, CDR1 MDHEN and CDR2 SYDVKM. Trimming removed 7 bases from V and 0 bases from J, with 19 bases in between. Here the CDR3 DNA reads TGTGCCAGCACCCTAACGACCGGTTTCTTCTCTGGAAACACCATATATTTT. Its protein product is CASTLTTGFFSGNTIYF.

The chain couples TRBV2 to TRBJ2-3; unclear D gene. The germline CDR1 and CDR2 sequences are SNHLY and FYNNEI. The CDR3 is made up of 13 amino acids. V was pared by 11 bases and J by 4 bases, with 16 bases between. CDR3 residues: CAGFSRSSDTQYF. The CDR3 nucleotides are TGTGCCGGCTTCTCGAGGAGCTCAGATACGCAGTATTTT.

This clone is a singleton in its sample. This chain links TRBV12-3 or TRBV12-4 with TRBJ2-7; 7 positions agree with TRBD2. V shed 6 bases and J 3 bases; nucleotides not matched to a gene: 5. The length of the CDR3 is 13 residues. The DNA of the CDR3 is TGTGCCAGCAGCGGGACTATCGGCTACGAGCAGTACTTC. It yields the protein CASSGTIGYEQYF.

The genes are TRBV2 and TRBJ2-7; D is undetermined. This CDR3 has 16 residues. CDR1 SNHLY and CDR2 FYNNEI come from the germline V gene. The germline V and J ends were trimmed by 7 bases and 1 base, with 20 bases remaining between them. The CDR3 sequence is CASTYNKNSASYEQYF. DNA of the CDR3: TGTGCCAGCACTTATAACAAGAACAGCGCTTCCTACGAGCAGTACTTC.

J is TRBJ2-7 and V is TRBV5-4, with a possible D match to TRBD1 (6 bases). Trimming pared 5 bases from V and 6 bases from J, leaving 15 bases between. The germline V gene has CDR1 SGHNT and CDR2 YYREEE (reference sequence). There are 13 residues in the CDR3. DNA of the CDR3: TGTGCCAGCAGTTCCGGACAGTTCGGCGAGCAGTACTTC. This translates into CASSSGQFGEQYF.

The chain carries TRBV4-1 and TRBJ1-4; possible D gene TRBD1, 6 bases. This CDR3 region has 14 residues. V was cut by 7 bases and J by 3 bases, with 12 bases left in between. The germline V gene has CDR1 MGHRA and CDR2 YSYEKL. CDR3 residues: CASNLGQSNEKLFF. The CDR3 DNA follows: TGCGCCAGCAACCTAGGACAGTCTAATGAAAAACTGTTTTTT.

CDR3 sequence: CASSLTASTTGELFF. CDR3 DNA: TGCGCCAGCAGCTTGACGGCTAGTACCACCGGGGAGCTGTTTTTT. The rearrangement joins TRBV5-1 to TRBJ2-2; the D is unclear. Germline CDR1 and CDR2: SGHRS and YFSETQ. The CDR3 loop spans 15 amino acids. The V end lost 1 base, the J end lost 4 bases, and 11 bases lay between the germline ends.

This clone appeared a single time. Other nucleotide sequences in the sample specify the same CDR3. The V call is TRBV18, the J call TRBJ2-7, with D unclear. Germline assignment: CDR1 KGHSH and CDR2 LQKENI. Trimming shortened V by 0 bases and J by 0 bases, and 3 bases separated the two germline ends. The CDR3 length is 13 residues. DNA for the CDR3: TGTGCCAGCTCACCACCCTCCTCCTACGAGCAGTACTTC. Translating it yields CASSPPSSYEQYF.

The CDR3 bases are TGTGCCAGCAGCCAGGGGAGCGGGAAAGAGACCCAGTACTTC. Residues: CASSQGSGKETQYF. The chain recombines TRBV6-5 with TRBJ2-5, with D perhaps TRBD2 (7 bases). CDR1 and CDR2 from the germline V gene are MNHEY and SVGAGI. CDR3 length: 14 amino acids. Trimming removed 6 bases from V and 3 bases from J, with 14 bases in between.

The CDR3 spells CASSPGTVNNSPLHF. CDR3 bases: TGTGCCAGCAGCCCCGGGACAGTTAATAATTCACCCCTCCACTTT. This chain links TRBV3-1 (or the pseudogene TRBV3-2) with TRBJ1-6; TRBD1 matches 7 bases. Trimming took 4 bases from V and 5 from J; bases not matched to a gene: 5. The germline V gene encodes CDR1 LGHDT and CDR2 YNNKEL (reference sequence). The CDR3 runs 15 residues.

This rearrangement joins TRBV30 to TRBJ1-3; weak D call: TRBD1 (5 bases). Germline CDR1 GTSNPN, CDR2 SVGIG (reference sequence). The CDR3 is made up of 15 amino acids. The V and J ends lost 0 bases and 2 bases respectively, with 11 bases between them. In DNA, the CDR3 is TGTGCCTGGAGTGTACCCAGGGCGACTGGAAACACCATATATTTT. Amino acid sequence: CAWSVPRATGNTIYF.

CDR3 sequence: CASSLDVTAGGWYGYTF. CDR3 coding DNA: TGTGCCAGCAGCTTAGATGTGACGGCAGGGGGCTGGTATGGCTACACCTTC. The chain employs TRBV11-2 and TRBJ1-2; 8 bases match TRBD1. CDR3 length equals 17 residues. Looked up from germline, CDR1 is SGHAT and CDR2 is FQNNGV. The trim removed 0 bases at V and 5 bases at J, leaving 11 bases unmatched.

DNA of the CDR3: TGTGCCAGCAGTTCGGACAGGGCGGAAAAACTGTTTTTT. Protein sequence: CASSSDRAEKLFF. The chain couples TRBV6-6 to TRBJ1-4; TRBD1 matches 8 bases. From germline, CDR1 is MNHNY and CDR2 SVGAGI (reference sequence). Germline trimming cut 4 bases from V and 8 bases from J; bases unmatched to any gene: 3. CDR3 length: 13 residues.

In DNA, the CDR3 is TGCAGCGTCCCAGGTACAAGCGTCTCCCCGCAGTTTCTTTATGGCTACACCTTC. Its protein is CSVPGTSVSPQFLYGYTF. This chain connects TRBV29-1 to TRBJ1-2; no clear D. In germline, CDR1 is SQVTM, CDR2 ANQGSEA. The ends were cut back, 6 bases at V and 5 bases at J, with 31 bases in the middle. The CDR3 length is 18 residues.

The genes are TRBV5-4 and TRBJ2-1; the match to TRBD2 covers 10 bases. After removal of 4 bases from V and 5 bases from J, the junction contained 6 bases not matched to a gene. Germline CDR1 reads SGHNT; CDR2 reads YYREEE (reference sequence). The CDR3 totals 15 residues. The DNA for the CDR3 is TGTGCCAGCAGCCAAAGCGGGAGGGGGAACAATGAGCAGTTCTTC. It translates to CASSQSGRGNNEQFF. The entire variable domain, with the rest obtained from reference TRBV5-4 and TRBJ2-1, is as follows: ETGVTQSPTHLIKTRGQQVTLRCSSQSGHNTVSWYQQALGQGPQFIFQYYREEENGRGNFPPRFSGLQFPNYSSELNVNALELDDSALYLCASSQSGRGNNEQFFGPGTRLTVL.

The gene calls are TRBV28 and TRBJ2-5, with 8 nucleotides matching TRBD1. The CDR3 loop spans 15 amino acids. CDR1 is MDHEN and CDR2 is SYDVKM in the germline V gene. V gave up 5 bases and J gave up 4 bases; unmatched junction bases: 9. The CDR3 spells CASSPWDRLRETQYF. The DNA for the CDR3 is TGTGCCAGCAGTCCCTGGGACAGGCTTCGAGAGACCCAGTACTTC.

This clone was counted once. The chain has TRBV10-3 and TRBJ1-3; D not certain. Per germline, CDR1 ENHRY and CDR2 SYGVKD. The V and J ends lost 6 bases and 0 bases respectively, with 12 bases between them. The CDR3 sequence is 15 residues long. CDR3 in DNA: TGTGCCATCAGCCGCGGTATGGCCTCTGGAAACACCATATATTTT. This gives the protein CAISRGMASGNTIYF.

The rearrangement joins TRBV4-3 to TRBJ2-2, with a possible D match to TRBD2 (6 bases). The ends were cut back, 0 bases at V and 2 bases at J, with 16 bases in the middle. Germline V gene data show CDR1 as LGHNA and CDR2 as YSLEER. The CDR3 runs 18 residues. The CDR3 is CASSQESPGLLNTGELFF. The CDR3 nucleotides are TGCGCCAGCAGCCAAGAGAGCCCGGGACTCCTCAACACCGGGGAGCTGTTTTTT.